These 17 T cell receptor beta chains originate from one sample sequenced in a study of technical replicates of blood from several donors. Clones were read by immunoSEQ multiplex PCR, and TCRdb kept only the in-frame ones, dropping some. The table records about 81,000 clones, roughly four fifths of them present only once. What was sequenced was PBMCs. The receptor set was obtained from a human donor in good health. Some clones in this sample may be carry-over from other donors' samples.

The CDR3 region is CASSLGGAYYEQYF. The CDR3 DNA is TGTGCCAGCAGCTTAGGTGGAGCGTACTACGAGCAGTACTTC. The chain is built from TRBV7-6 and TRBJ2-7; no definite D call. Germline CDR1 is SGHVS and CDR2 is FNYEAQ. This CDR3 spans 14 amino acids. The V gene lost 1 base and the J gene lost 3 bases, with 10 bases spanning the gap.

V gene TRBV5-1 combines with J gene TRBJ2-7, with D perhaps TRBD1 (6 bases). Trimming stripped 0 bases from V and 0 bases from J, with 7 bases between. Germline-derived CDR1 and CDR2 are SGHRS and YFSETQ. The CDR3 has 14 residues. CDR3 amino acids: CASSLEGVSYEQYF. In nucleotides, the CDR3 is TGCGCCAGCAGCTTGGAGGGGGTCTCCTACGAGCAGTACTTC.

The rearrangement links TRBV27 to TRBJ1-5; D remains unclear. The CDR3 is 16 residues long. With 0 bases removed from V and 0 bases from J, the gap between germline ends came to 9 bases. Per germline, CDR1 MNHEY and CDR2 SMNVEV (reference sequence). For the CDR3, the DNA is TGTGCCAGCAGTTTATCAATAGATTATAGCAATCAGCCCCAGCATTTT. It translates to CASSLSIDYSNQPQHF.

This chain uses TRBV28 with TRBJ1-2; the D gene is possibly TRBD1 (5 bases). The germline V gene encodes CDR1 MDHEN and CDR2 SYDVKM. The CDR3 is 14 residues long. The germline V and J ends were trimmed by 3 bases and 4 bases, with 12 bases remaining between them. This chain's CDR3 is CASSLGRGGYGYTF. DNA of the CDR3: TGTGCCAGCAGTTTGGGACGGGGGGGCTATGGCTACACCTTC.

The chain is built from TRBV18 and TRBJ1-5; 9 positions agree with TRBD1. Germline lookup yields CDR1 KGHSH and CDR2 LQKENI. V was clipped by 2 bases and J by 5 bases; unmatched bases: 4. The CDR3 is 15 residues long. CDR3 DNA: TGTGCCAGCTCACCAGTGACAGGGGGAGATCAGCCCCAGCATTTT. This codes for CASSPVTGGDQPQHF.

In nucleotides, the CDR3 is TGTGCCAGCAGTGGCGCGGGGCAGGGAAACTATGGCTACACCTTC. Residues: CASSGAGQGNYGYTF. This chain uses TRBV6-5 with TRBJ1-2, with D perhaps matching TRBD1 (5 bases). Germline V lookup: CDR1 MNHEY, CDR2 SVGAGI. This CDR3 comprises 15 residues. V lost 5 bases and J lost 2, with 15 bases in between.

The DNA of the CDR3 is TGTGCCAGCACCCCCGGGGGTAGAAAAGGCTACACCTTC. Translation gives CASTPGGRKGYTF. The rearrangement links TRBV5-4 to TRBJ1-2, with a tentative D call TRBD1 (5 bases). The CDR3 covers 13 residues. Germline-derived CDR1 and CDR2 are SGHNT and YYREEE (reference sequence). V lost 6 bases to trimming and J lost 8 bases, with 17 bases between them.

The chain uses TRBV5-1 and TRBJ1-5, with a weak D call TRBD1 (5 bases). Germline V gene data show CDR1 as SGHRS and CDR2 as YFSETQ. Trimming left V 1 base short and J 1 base short, with 9 bases between. This CDR3 region has 15 residues. CDR3 DNA: TGCGCCAGCAGCTTGATGGCAGGGAGCAATCAGCCCCAGCATTTT. It encodes CASSLMAGSNQPQHF.

For this clone: The junction and the germline gene differ at one end; a read error may be behind it. Written as DNA, the CDR3 is TGTGCCAGCTCAGCACCCGGGACAGGGACAAACACCATATATTTT. Residues: CASSAPGTGTNTIYF. The gene calls are TRBV18 and TRBJ1-3, with 9 bases that match TRBD1. Per the germline V gene, CDR1 is KGHSH and CDR2 is LQKENI. The CDR3 is 15 residues long.

This clone was seen only once. The chain joins TRBV30 to TRBJ1-6; D is perhaps TRBD1 (6 bases). The CDR3 sequence is 13 residues long. CDR1 is GTSNPN, CDR2 SVGIG, per germline (reference sequence). DNA of the CDR3: TGTGCTTACCAACAGGGCTATAATTCACCCCTCCACTTT. Translating it yields CAYQQGYNSPLHF.

V is TRBV7-9 and J is TRBJ2-1; tentatively, D is TRBD2 (6 bases). Trimming removed 5 bases from V and 7 bases from J, with 12 bases in between. Germline V lookup: CDR1 SEHNR, CDR2 FQNEAQ (reference sequence). The CDR3 spans 13 residues. The CDR3 spells CASSIVGGNEQFF. CDR3 nucleotide sequence: TGTGCCAGCAGCATAGTAGGAGGGAATGAGCAGTTCTTC.

This sequence joins TRBV5-4 and TRBJ1-6; 7 bases agree with TRBD1. The CDR3 loop spans 14 amino acids. V gave up 1 base and J gave up 7 bases; unmatched junction bases: 2. CDR1 and CDR2 (germline): SGHNT, YYREEE (reference sequence). The CDR3 DNA reads as TGTGCCAGCAGCTTGTACAGGGGAAATTCACCCCTCCACTTT. As protein: CASSLYRGNSPLHF.

The chain uses TRBV5-5 and TRBJ1-4; 11 bases fit TRBD1. Germline V gene lookup returns CDR1 SGHKS and CDR2 YYEKEE (reference sequence). CDR3 length equals 15 residues. The V and J ends lost 4 bases and 4 bases, in that order; junction bases with no gene match: 3. The CDR3 DNA is TGTGCCAGCAGCCAGGGACAGGGGGTTAATGAAAAACTGTTTTTT. This codes for CASSQGQGVNEKLFF.

This sequence joins TRBV7-9 and TRBJ1-2; 7 bases are shared with TRBD1. The V and J ends lost 5 bases and 4 bases, in that order; junction bases with no gene match: 4. Germline CDR1 is SEHNR and CDR2 is FQNEAQ (reference sequence). This CDR3 is built from 13 residues. CDR3 nucleotides: TGTGCCAGCAGCCCGACAGGGACCTATGGCTACACCTTC. Protein: CASSPTGTYGYTF.

V is TRBV5-3 and J is TRBJ1-1; TRBD1 matches 11 bases. TRBV5-3 belongs to the ORF category, with a function that is uncertain. V was clipped by 4 bases and J by 1 base; unmatched bases: 9. This CDR3 comprises 17 residues. The CDR3 DNA is TGTGCCAGAAGCCCTTGTTTGGACAGGGGGCCGAACACTGAAGCTTTCTTT. This sequence encodes CARSPCLDRGPNTEAFF.

The V gene is TRBV15, the J gene TRBJ2-3; a weak D match, TRBD2 (6 bases). Per germline, CDR1 LNHNV and CDR2 YYDKDF (reference sequence). This CDR3 has 14 amino acids. V lost 1 base to trimming and J lost 5 bases, with 10 bases between them. The CDR3 spells CATSRAGAEDTQYF. In DNA form, the CDR3 reads TGTGCCACCAGCAGAGCGGGAGCTGAAGATACGCAGTATTTT. Supplemented by reference TRBV15 and TRBJ2-3, the full variable domain reads DAMVIQNPRYQVTQFGKPVTLSCSQTLNHNVMYWYQQKSSQAPKLLFHYYDKDFNNEADTPDNFQSRRPNTSFCFLDIRSPGLGDTAMYLCATSRAGAEDTQYFGPGTRLTVL.

This clone occurred a few times. The chain is built from TRBV10-3 and TRBJ2-3; TRBD2 aligns across 9 bases. Germline V lookup: CDR1 ENHRY, CDR2 SYGVKD. V trimming: 0 bases; J trimming: 5 bases; junction bases outside the gene matches: 9. The CDR3 is made up of 17 amino acids. The CDR3, as DNA: TGTGCCATCAGTGAGTCGAGGGCTAGCGGGGCTAGAGATACGCAGTATTTT. It is translated as CAISESRASGARDTQYF.